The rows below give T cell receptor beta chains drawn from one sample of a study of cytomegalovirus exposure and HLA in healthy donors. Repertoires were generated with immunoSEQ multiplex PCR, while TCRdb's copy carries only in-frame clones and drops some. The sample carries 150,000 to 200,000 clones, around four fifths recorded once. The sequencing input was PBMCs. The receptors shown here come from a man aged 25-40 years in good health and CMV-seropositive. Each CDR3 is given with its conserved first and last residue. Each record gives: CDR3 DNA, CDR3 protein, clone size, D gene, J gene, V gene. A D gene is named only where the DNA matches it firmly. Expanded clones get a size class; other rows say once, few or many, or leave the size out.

DNA: TGTGCCAGCACCCAGGGAGGGAAGCTCGGCTACACCTTC; CDR3: CASTQGGKLGYTF; size: few; D: .; J: TRBJ1-2; V: TRBV21-1
DNA: TGTGCCAGCAGCTGGGGGGGGGTAAATAATGAGCAGTTCTTC; CDR3: CASSWGGVNNEQFF; size: few; D: TRBD2; J: TRBJ2-1; V: TRBV4-2
DNA: TGCGCCAGCCGCCCCGGGGGGGGATACAATGAGCAGTTCTTC; CDR3: CASRPGGGYNEQFF; size: .; D: TRBD2; J: TRBJ2-1; V: TRBV5-1
DNA: TGTGCCAGCAGCGCATTATTTACGGGTTCACCCCTCCACTTT; CDR3: CASSALFTGSPLHF; size: .; D: .; J: TRBJ1-6; V: TRBV9
DNA: TGTGCCAGCAGTTTATCTGCGGGGGGCAATGAGCAGTTCTTC; CDR3: CASSLSAGGNEQFF; size: .; D: TRBD2; J: TRBJ2-1; V: TRBV27
DNA: TGTGCCACCAGGTCTCCGGGGGGGGAGACCCAGTACTTC; CDR3: CATRSPGGETQYF; size: .; D: TRBD2; J: TRBJ2-5; V: TRBV15
DNA: TGTGCCAGCAGCTATGGACAGGGAGCTGAAGCTTTCTTT; CDR3: CASSYGQGAEAFF; size: .; D: TRBD1; J: TRBJ1-1; V: TRBV5-4
DNA: TGTGCCAGCAGTGTGGGGGGGACCTCCTACAATGAGCAGTTCTTC; CDR3: CASSVGGTSYNEQFF; size: .; D: TRBD2; J: TRBJ2-1; V: TRBV9
DNA: TGTGCCAGCGCTGAGGGACTAGCGGGCCAAGAGACCCAGTACTTC; CDR3: CASAEGLAGQETQYF; size: once; D: TRBD2; J: TRBJ2-5; V: TRBV11-3
DNA: TGTGCCAGCAGTTTAGGACAGACCTCCTACAATGAGCAGTTCTTC; CDR3: CASSLGQTSYNEQFF; size: once; D: .; J: TRBJ2-1; V: TRBV27
DNA: TGTGCCAGCAGGACAGGGGGCGGAACTGAAGCTTTCTTT; CDR3: CASRTGGGTEAFF; size: .; D: TRBD1; J: TRBJ1-1; V: TRBV7-2
DNA: TGCGCCAGCAGCTTGGGGTTAGGGGGCCGCTCTGGAAACACCATATATTTT; CDR3: CASSLGLGGRSGNTIYF; size: .; D: TRBD1; J: TRBJ1-3; V: TRBV5-1
DNA: TGCGCCAGCAGCGAGAAGTCCAGCGGGGGTACAGATACGCAGTATTTT; CDR3: CASSEKSSGGTDTQYF; size: .; D: TRBD2; J: TRBJ2-3; V: TRBV5-1
DNA: TGTGCCAGCAGCGAGGGGGCCGATCTATCCAAAAACATTCAGTACTTC; CDR3: CASSEGADLSKNIQYF; size: .; D: TRBD1; J: TRBJ2-4; V: TRBV9
DNA: TGCGCCAGCAGCTTGGACAGTGGGAATGAAAAACTGTTTTTT; CDR3: CASSLDSGNEKLFF; size: .; D: .; J: TRBJ1-4; V: TRBV5-1
DNA: TGCGCCAGCAGCCAGTCTACCGGGACTAACTTATACGAGCAGTACTTC; CDR3: CASSQSTGTNLYEQYF; size: .; D: TRBD2; J: TRBJ2-7; V: TRBV4-3
DNA: TGCGCCAGCAGCTTCCTCAGAGGTTACCAAGAGACCCAGTACTTC; CDR3: CASSFLRGYQETQYF; size: .; D: .; J: TRBJ2-5; V: TRBV5-1
DNA: TGTGCCAGCAGCATAGGAGTCGGTGCTGAGCAGTACTTC; CDR3: CASSIGVGAEQYF; size: .; D: .; J: TRBJ2-7; V: TRBV5-4
DNA: TGCGCCAGCAGCCAGGAACCGGGGGACGAGCAGTACTTC; CDR3: CASSQEPGDEQYF; size: .; D: .; J: TRBJ2-7; V: TRBV4-1
DNA: TGTGCCAGCAGTTGGGACTACGAGTCTTACAATGAGCAGTTCTTC; CDR3: CASSWDYESYNEQFF; size: .; D: TRBD2; J: TRBJ2-1; V: TRBV2
DNA: TGTGCCAGCAGGGGGGGGACAGGGGGATCGGGCCCCTATGGCTACACCTTC; CDR3: CASRGGTGGSGPYGYTF; size: few; D: TRBD1; J: TRBJ1-2; V: TRBV5-5
DNA: TGCGCCAGCAGCCACCCGGGGGGGGCCGAGCAGTACTTC; CDR3: CASSHPGGAEQYF; size: .; D: TRBD2; J: TRBJ2-7; V: TRBV4-3
DNA: TGCGCCAGCAGCCACGAAGTAGGGGGCGAGCAGTACTTC; CDR3: CASSHEVGGEQYF; size: .; D: .; J: TRBJ2-7; V: TRBV4-3
DNA: TGTGCCAGCAGCTTAGAGGCGGGGGATGCGGGTTATGGCTACACCTTC; CDR3: CASSLEAGDAGYGYTF; size: .; D: .; J: TRBJ1-2; V: TRBV11-2
DNA: TGCGCCAGCAGCCCATCCCAGGGGGTTGGTGAAAAACTGTTTTTT; CDR3: CASSPSQGVGEKLFF; size: .; D: TRBD1; J: TRBJ1-4; V: TRBV5-1
DNA: TGCGCCAGCAGCCAAGGGTTTGTGATTGAGTCACCCCTCCACTTT; CDR3: CASSQGFVIESPLHF; size: .; D: .; J: TRBJ1-6; V: TRBV4-1
DNA: TGCGCCAGCAGCCAAGACACTAGCGGGGGGTTAGGCAATGAGCAGTTCTTC; CDR3: CASSQDTSGGLGNEQFF; size: once; D: TRBD2; J: TRBJ2-1; V: TRBV4-3
DNA: TGCGCCAGCAGCCAAGCCCTACTAGCGGGAGAAGAGACCCAGTACTTC; CDR3: CASSQALLAGEETQYF; size: .; D: TRBD2; J: TRBJ2-5; V: TRBV4-1
DNA: TGTGCCAGCAGCTTAGACGGGACAGGGGGCCCAACCGGCAATGAGCAGTTCTTC; CDR3: CASSLDGTGGPTGNEQFF; size: .; D: TRBD1; J: TRBJ2-1; V: TRBV11-3
DNA: TGTGCCAGCTCACCTCGACAGGGGAGGGAGAATGAGCAGTTCTTC; CDR3: CASSPRQGRENEQFF; size: .; D: .; J: TRBJ2-1; V: TRBV18
DNA: TGTGCCAGCAGCGCCCGACAGGGTGGAAACACCATATATTTT; CDR3: CASSARQGGNTIYF; size: .; D: TRBD1; J: TRBJ1-3; V: TRBV9
DNA: TGTGCCAGCAGTGAATTTTCCGGGACAGGGGTCTCCTACGAGCAGTACTTC; CDR3: CASSEFSGTGVSYEQYF; size: .; D: TRBD1; J: TRBJ2-7; V: TRBV2
DNA: TGCACCAGCAGCCAAGATCTAGCGGGGCACTCGGGCGAGCAGTACTTC; CDR3: CTSSQDLAGHSGEQYF; size: .; D: .; J: TRBJ2-7; V: TRBV1
DNA: TGTGCCAGCAGCTCGGGACAGGACTATGGCTACACCTTC; CDR3: CASSSGQDYGYTF; size: once; D: TRBD1; J: TRBJ1-2; V: TRBV13
DNA: TGTGCCAGCAGTGGATCAGGGCAGGGAAATTCACCCCTCCACTTT; CDR3: CASSGSGQGNSPLHF; size: .; D: .; J: TRBJ1-6; V: TRBV6-1
DNA: TGCGCCAGCAGCTTGGTCCAGGGTAGCTCCTATAATTCACCCCTCCACTTT; CDR3: CASSLVQGSSYNSPLHF; size: .; D: .; J: TRBJ1-6; V: TRBV5-1
DNA: TGCGCCAGCAGCCAAGTTGAACTCGGTGAGCTGTTTTTT; CDR3: CASSQVELGELFF; size: .; D: .; J: TRBJ2-2; V: TRBV4-3
DNA: TGTGCCAGCAGTTACGAGGGACAGGGGTTGGGGGAGCAGTACTTC; CDR3: CASSYEGQGLGEQYF; size: .; D: TRBD1; J: TRBJ2-7; V: TRBV6-5
DNA: TGTGCCAGCTCGGGGACAGGGGCCGACAATGAGCAGTTCTTC; CDR3: CASSGTGADNEQFF; size: .; D: TRBD1; J: TRBJ2-1; V: TRBV18
DNA: TGTGCCAGCAGCTTAGGTTCGACACTTGGAAACACCATATATTTT; CDR3: CASSLGSTLGNTIYF; size: .; D: .; J: TRBJ1-3; V: TRBV7-9
DNA: TGTGCCAGCAGCCTTAAAAACAATGAGCAGTTCTTC; CDR3: CASSLKNNEQFF; size: .; D: .; J: TRBJ2-1; V: TRBV5-4
DNA: TGTGCCAGCAGCAGCGGGGGGCCGAACACCGGGGAGCTGTTTTTT; CDR3: CASSSGGPNTGELFF; size: .; D: TRBD2; J: TRBJ2-2; V: TRBV5-4
DNA: TGCAGCGTTTTACCCGGGACAGGAGGAGGTAACACTGAAGCTTTCTTT; CDR3: CSVLPGTGGGNTEAFF; size: .; D: TRBD1; J: TRBJ1-1; V: TRBV29-1
DNA: TGTGCCACCAGCAGAGGAGCTACGGGGTCACCCCTCCACTTT; CDR3: CATSRGATGSPLHF; size: .; D: .; J: TRBJ1-6; V: TRBV15
DNA: TGTGCCAGCTCACCGGGACAGGGACCGAACACTGAAGCTTTCTTT; CDR3: CASSPGQGPNTEAFF; size: .; D: TRBD1; J: TRBJ1-1; V: TRBV18
DNA: TGTGCCAGCAGCTTTAGTGGGGGGAATGAGCAGTTCTTC; CDR3: CASSFSGGNEQFF; size: .; D: .; J: TRBJ2-1; V: TRBV5-4
DNA: TGTGCCAGCAGCTTCCAGGGTGGGGAGACCCAGTACTTC; CDR3: CASSFQGGETQYF; size: .; D: .; J: TRBJ2-5; V: TRBV14
DNA: TGTGCCAGCAGCTTAGGGGACAGGGCCTTGAGGGGCTACACCTTC; CDR3: CASSLGDRALRGYTF; size: .; D: TRBD1; J: TRBJ1-2; V: TRBV13
DNA: TGTGCCAGCAGTTACACAGATGGAAACACCATATATTTT; CDR3: CASSYTDGNTIYF; size: .; D: .; J: TRBJ1-3; V: TRBV6-5
DNA: TGTGCCACCAGTACGGGGACAGGGTACCAGCCCCAGCATTTT; CDR3: CATSTGTGYQPQHF; size: .; D: TRBD1; J: TRBJ1-5; V: TRBV15
DNA: TGTGCCAGCAGCTTCGAGGGCGCGGAGACCCAGTACTTC; CDR3: CASSFEGAETQYF; size: .; D: .; J: TRBJ2-5; V: TRBV7-2
DNA: TGTGCCAGCAGTTCCCCCCTGACAGGGGGTGATACGCAGTATTTT; CDR3: CASSSPLTGGDTQYF; size: .; D: TRBD1; J: TRBJ2-3; V: TRBV27
DNA: TGTGCCAGCAGTGCCTCTATGACAGGGAAGGAGACCCAGTACTTC; CDR3: CASSASMTGKETQYF; size: .; D: TRBD1; J: TRBJ2-5; V: TRBV6-1
DNA: TGCGCCAGCAGCCAAGAGGATGGAGCCGGAGCTGTTCTAAGGGGCTACACCTTC; CDR3: CASSQEDGAGAVLRGYTF; size: .; D: .; J: TRBJ1-2; V: TRBV4-3
DNA: TGTGCCAGCAGTTTATCGGGGGACAGGGAGGGGTTCTTC; CDR3: CASSLSGDREGFF; size: .; D: TRBD1; J: TRBJ2-1; V: TRBV27